This is a list of T cell receptor beta chains from one sample in a study of blood T cell repertoires in COVID-19. This table comes from immunoSEQ multiplex PCR, and its TCRdb copy is limited to in-frame clones, with some not included. The sample records 200,000 to 300,000 clones, almost 85% being singletons. What was sequenced was peripheral blood. The receptors here all came from a man over 45 with acute or convalescent COVID-19. Each CDR3 is given without its conserved first and last residue.

TRBV7-8,TRBJ1-1,ASSPLSGTGTEAF
TRBV5-1,TRBJ2-3,ASDRGGRGTDTQY
TRBV7-2,TRBJ2-7,ASSSWEASGSHEQY
TRBV11-3,TRBJ2-7,ASSPSRSGQDYEQY
TRBV7-9,TRBJ1-2,ASSSSGTDYGYT
TRBV2,TRBJ2-7,ASRTTGTYSYEQY
TRBV7-9,TRBJ1-5,ASSLGQSPGPQH
TRBV30,TRBJ1-1,AWSLAGNTEAF
TRBV19,TRBJ1-4,ASRGTGGAEKLF
TRBV14,TRBJ2-1,ASSPIVATGVPFYNEQF
TRBV6-5,TRBJ1-1,ASSYLQGANTEAF
TRBV19,TRBJ2-6,ASSTTGANVLT
TRBV5-6,TRBJ1-4,ASSLAPGGVEKLF
TRBV6-4,TRBJ2-7,ASSVQLAGVAYEQY
TRBV28,TRBJ2-5,ASSSSTGRETQY
TRBV9,TRBJ2-5,ASSVTSGHPGETQY
TRBV4-1,TRBJ2-1,ASSPGGASGSSYNEQF
TRBV7-9,TRBJ2-5,ASSFPLADRGTQY
TRBV10-1,TRBJ1-2,ASSEGGRNYGYT
TRBV27,TRBJ1-1,ASSLSRMNTEAF
TRBV5-1,TRBJ2-5,ASSSPASGKQETQY
TRBV30,TRBJ1-1,AWSGQGATEAF
TRBV28,TRBJ2-7,ATADRQGAHEQY
TRBV19,TRBJ2-6,ASSIGWGQTPGANVLT
TRBV7-7,TRBJ2-2,ASSLAEPGSGGQLF
TRBV2,TRBJ2-1,ASIKDFNEQF
TRBV23-1,TRBJ2-1,ASSHREWHEQF
TRBV12-5,TRBJ2-1,ASGLVLSGGTNEQF
TRBV5-1,TRBJ2-1,ASSLLAGPENEQF
TRBV6-6,TRBJ1-5,ATSRDSNQPQH
TRBV4-2,TRBJ2-7,ASSPGRFSYEQY
TRBV27,TRBJ1-3,ASSSTGATGTIY